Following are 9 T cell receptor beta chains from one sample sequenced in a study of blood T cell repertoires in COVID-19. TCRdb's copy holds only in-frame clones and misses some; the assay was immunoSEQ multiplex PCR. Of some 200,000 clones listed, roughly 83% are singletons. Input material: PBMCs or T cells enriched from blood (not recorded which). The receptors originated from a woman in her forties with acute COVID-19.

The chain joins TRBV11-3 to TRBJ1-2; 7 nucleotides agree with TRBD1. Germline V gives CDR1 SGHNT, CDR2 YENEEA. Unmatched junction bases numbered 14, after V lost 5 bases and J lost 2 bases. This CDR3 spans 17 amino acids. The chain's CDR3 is CASSVRDSRISNYGYTF. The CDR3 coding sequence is TGTGCCAGCAGCGTCCGGGACAGTCGGATTTCCAACTATGGCTACACCTTC.

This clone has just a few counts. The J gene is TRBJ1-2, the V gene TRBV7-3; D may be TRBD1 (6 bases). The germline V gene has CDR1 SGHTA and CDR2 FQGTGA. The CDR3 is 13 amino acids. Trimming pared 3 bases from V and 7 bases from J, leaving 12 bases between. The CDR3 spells CASSFQGGGGYTF. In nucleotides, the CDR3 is TGTGCCAGCAGCTTCCAGGGAGGGGGTGGCTACACCTTC.

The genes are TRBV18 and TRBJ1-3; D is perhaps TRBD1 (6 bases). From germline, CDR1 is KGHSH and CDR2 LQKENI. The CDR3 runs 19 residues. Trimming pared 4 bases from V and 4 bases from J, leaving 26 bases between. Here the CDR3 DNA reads TGTGCCAGCTCACTCCAGGGACACGGTACAGGCCTTTTCGGAAACACCATATATTTT. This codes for CASSLQGHGTGLFGNTIYF.

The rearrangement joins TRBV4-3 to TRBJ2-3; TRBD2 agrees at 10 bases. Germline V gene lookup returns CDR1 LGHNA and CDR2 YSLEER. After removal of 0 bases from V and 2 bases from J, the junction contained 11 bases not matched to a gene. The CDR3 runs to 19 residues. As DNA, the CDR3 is TGCGCCAGCAGCCAAGATCGGGGGCCAGCGGGGGGGATCACAGATACGCAGTATTTT. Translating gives CASSQDRGPAGGITDTQYF.

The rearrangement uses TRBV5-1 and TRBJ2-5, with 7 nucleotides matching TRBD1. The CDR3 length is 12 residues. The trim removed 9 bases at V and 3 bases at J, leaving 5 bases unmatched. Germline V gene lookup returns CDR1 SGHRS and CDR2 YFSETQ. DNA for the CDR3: TGCGCCACCTGGGACAGAGAAGAGACCCAGTACTTC. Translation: CATWDREETQYF. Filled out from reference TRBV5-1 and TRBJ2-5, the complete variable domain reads KAGVTQTPRYLIKTRGQQVTLSCSPISGHRSVSWYQQTPGQGLQFLFEYFSETQRNKGNFPGRFSGRQFSNSRSEMNVSTLELGDSALYLCATWDREETQYFGPGTRLLVL.

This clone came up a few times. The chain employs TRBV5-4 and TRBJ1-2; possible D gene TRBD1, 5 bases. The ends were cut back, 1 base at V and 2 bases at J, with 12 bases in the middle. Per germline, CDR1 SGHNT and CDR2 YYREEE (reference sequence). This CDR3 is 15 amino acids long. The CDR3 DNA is TGTGCCAGCAGCTTGCAGGGTACGGTAAACTATGGCTACACCTTC. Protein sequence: CASSLQGTVNYGYTF. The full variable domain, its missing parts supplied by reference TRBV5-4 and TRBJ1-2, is ETGVTQSPTHLIKTRGQQVTLRCSSQSGHNTVSWYQQALGQGPQFIFQYYREEENGRGNFPPRFSGLQFPNYSSELNVNALELDDSALYLCASSLQGTVNYGYTFGSGTRLTVV.

For the CDR3, the DNA is TGTGCCAGCAGCTTCGGAGGCTCCTACAATGAGCAGTTCTTC. Encoded protein: CASSFGGSYNEQFF. This chain joins TRBV5-6 and TRBJ2-1; D might be TRBD2 (5 bases). The CDR3 sequence is 14 residues long. V was trimmed by 2 bases and J by 0 bases, leaving 6 bases between them. The germline V gene has CDR1 SGHDT and CDR2 YYEEEE.

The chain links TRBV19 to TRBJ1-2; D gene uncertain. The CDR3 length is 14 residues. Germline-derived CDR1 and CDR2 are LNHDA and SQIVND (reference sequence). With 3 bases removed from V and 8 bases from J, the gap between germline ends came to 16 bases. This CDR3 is CASSIEGRVGGYTF. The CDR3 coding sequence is TGTGCCAGTAGTATTGAGGGTCGAGTTGGAGGCTACACCTTC.

CDR3 in DNA: TGTGCCTGGAGTGTAGGCGGGGGGGTCTACAATGAGCAGTTCTTC. It yields the protein CAWSVGGGVYNEQFF. The V gene is TRBV30, the J gene TRBJ2-1; 9 bases map to TRBD2. The CDR3 is 15 residues long. Germline assignment: CDR1 GTSNPN and CDR2 SVGIG (reference sequence). V lost 0 bases and J lost 3; bases outside the gene matches: 3.